This T cell receptor beta chain was obtained from a study of blood T cell repertoires in COVID-19. Across the study: Both acute and convalescent COVID-19 samples were obtained from the United States, Italy and Spain. T cells, B-cell-depleted T cells, or PBMCs supplied cDNA or gDNA.

Trimming shortened V by 0 bases and J by 7 bases, and 13 bases separated the two germline ends. Germline V gene data show CDR1 as MNHEY and CDR2 as SVGEGT. The CDR3 is made up of 15 amino acids. Per the study methods: Nucleated cell number was recorded as an estimate derived from reference gene primer amplification. TCRdb's copy holds only in-frame clones and misses some; the assay was immunoSEQ multiplex PCR. That table supplies the V and J calls and clone size; D and trimming were determined from the DNA. The data contain 55,000 to 80,000 clones, about 86% of them seen just once; the ten biggest clones take up roughly 5.4%.

The clonotype comes from a man in his fifties or sixties with active COVID-19. Material for sequencing was peripheral blood. V usage is TRBV6-2 or TRBV6-3 and J usage is TRBJ1-5; TRBD1 might be the D (6 bases). The DNA of the CDR3 is TGTGCCAGCAGTTACTCGAGAGGGGGTCGGCAGCCCCAGCATTTT. It encodes CASSYSRGGRQPQHF.